The 10 T cell receptor beta chains given below trace back to one sample, sequenced in a study of blood T cell repertoires in COVID-19. Generated by immunoSEQ multiplex PCR, the TCRdb table keeps only in-frame clones and is missing some. Of roughly 100,000 clones listed, around nine tenths are singletons. The source material was peripheral blood. The receptors derive from a man aged 45-65 years in a cohort sampled during active COVID-19.

The rearrangement links TRBV2 to TRBJ2-5; D call uncertain. V lost 4 bases to trimming and J lost 2 bases, with 8 bases between them. CDR1 and CDR2 from the germline V gene are SNHLY and FYNNEI. The CDR3 runs 13 residues. The CDR3 DNA reads TGTGCCAGCAGTGTGAACAGACAAGAGACCCAGTACTTC. It codes for CASSVNRQETQYF.

The table lists this clone with a count of one. V usage is TRBV7-8 and J usage is TRBJ1-5, with D perhaps matching TRBD1 (6 bases). Germline CDR1 is SGHVS and CDR2 is FQNEAQ. Trimming stripped 4 bases from V and 2 bases from J, with 18 bases between. The CDR3 length is 17 residues. The CDR3 loop is CASSSQGRTAGNQPQHF. CDR3 sequence (DNA): TGTGCCAGCAGCTCACAGGGTAGGACAGCAGGCAATCAGCCCCAGCATTTT. Supplemented by reference TRBV7-8 and TRBJ1-5, the full variable domain reads GAGVSQSPRYKVAKRGQDVALRCDPISGHVSLFWYQQALGQGPEFLTYFQNEAQLDKSGLPSDRFFAERPEGSVSTLKIQRTQQEDSAVYLCASSSQGRTAGNQPQHFGDGTRLSIL.

The chain uses TRBV19 and TRBJ1-2; D gene uncertain. The V and J ends lost 2 bases and 4 bases respectively, with 8 bases between them. The CDR3 loop spans 13 amino acids. Germline V gene data show CDR1 as LNHDA and CDR2 as SQIVND (reference sequence). The CDR3, as DNA: TGTGCCAGTAGTATATCCCGGGGCTATGGCTACACCTTC. Translating gives CASSISRGYGYTF.

This clone has only one observation. The chain joins TRBV5-1 to TRBJ1-2; D remains unclear. The CDR3 covers 17 residues. Germline V lookup: CDR1 SGHRS, CDR2 YFSETQ. Trimming removed 0 bases at V and 5 bases at J, with 20 bases between. In nucleotides, the CDR3 is TGCGCCAGCAGCTTGGTTGTCGGCCAGCGGTGGACTTATGGCTACACCTTC. It yields the protein CASSLVVGQRWTYGYTF.

This clone came up a few times. The V call is TRBV5-8, the J call TRBJ1-5; 9 bases match TRBD1. Germline V CDR1 and CDR2: SGHTS, YDEGEE. The CDR3 extends over 16 amino acids. J lost 5 bases, V lost 5 bases, and 11 bases had no gene match. The CDR3 nucleotides read TGTGCCAGCAGAAGCTCCGTGACAGGGGGTTATCAGCCCCAGCATTTT. Translated, it gives CASRSSVTGGYQPQHF.

The CDR3 spells CASSNRLAETQYF. CDR3 coding DNA: TGTGCCAGCAGCAACCGACTAGCGGAGACCCAGTACTTC. The chain employs TRBV7-2 and TRBJ2-5, with 8 nucleotides matching TRBD2. CDR3 length equals 13 residues. V gave up 5 bases and J gave up 5 bases; unmatched junction bases: 4. From germline, CDR1 is SGHTA and CDR2 FQGNSA.

The gene calls are TRBV7-3 and TRBJ1-1; maybe TRBD1 (6 bases). In germline, CDR1 is SGHTA, CDR2 FQGTGA. The CDR3 consists of 15 residues. Trimming took off 2 bases at V and 2 bases at J, with 12 bases between the two ends. CDR3 loop: CASSLEGTQNTEAFF. CDR3 in DNA: TGTGCCAGCAGCTTAGAGGGGACACAAAACACTGAAGCTTTCTTT.

The chain links TRBV6-5 to TRBJ1-4; D may be TRBD1 (5 bases). V was pared by 6 bases and J by 3 bases, with 14 bases between. The germline CDR1 and CDR2 sequences are MNHEY and SVGAGI. The CDR3 runs to 15 residues. CDR3 in amino acids: CASSDQGWANEKLFF. The CDR3 DNA follows: TGTGCCAGCAGCGATCAGGGCTGGGCTAATGAAAAACTGTTTTTT.

The chain couples TRBV19 to TRBJ2-1; TRBD2 agrees at 11 bases. Losses at the gene ends were 5 bases for V and 4 bases for J; bases not matched to a gene: 13. The germline V gene encodes CDR1 LNHDA and CDR2 SQIVND (reference sequence). The CDR3 extends over 18 amino acids. CDR3 amino acids: CASSLRRPLAGVYNEQFF. CDR3 bases: TGTGCCAGTAGTCTCCGAAGACCACTAGCGGGGGTATACAATGAGCAGTTCTTC.

The chain couples TRBV3-1 (or the pseudogene TRBV3-2) to TRBJ2-5; TRBD2 might be the D (6 bases). Germline V gives CDR1 LGHDT, CDR2 YNNKEL (reference sequence). Deletions cut 3 bases from V and 2 bases from J, with 16 bases between. The CDR3 length is 16 residues. The CDR3 is CASSQDLMAGQETQYF. The CDR3 nucleotides are TGTGCCAGCAGCCAGGACTTGATGGCGGGACAAGAGACCCAGTACTTC.